These 30 T cell receptor beta chains were all obtained from the same sample, sequenced in a study of OX40 agonist ivuxolimab in advanced cancers. The data were produced by immunoSEQ multiplex PCR, yet TCRdb's version contains in-frame clones alone and is incomplete. The sample carries about 55,000 clones, 88% recorded once. This specimen consisted of CD4+ or CD8+ T cells sorted from blood, obtained in a trial of the OX40 agonist ivuxolimab. The source of these receptors is an adult with an advanced solid tumor such as melanoma, head and neck, liver or kidney cancer.

The chain links TRBV28 to TRBJ2-7; D uncertain. The germline V gene has CDR1 MDHEN and CDR2 SYDVKM. V was trimmed by 5 bases and J by 3 bases, leaving 11 bases between them. There are 13 residues in the CDR3. As DNA, the CDR3 is TGTGCCAGCAGTCCTGGACCCAACTACGAGCAGTACTTC. Residues: CASSPGPNYEQYF.

The chain combines TRBV5-1 with TRBJ2-5, with D possibly matching TRBD2 (5 bases). V lost 5 bases and J lost 4, with 15 bases in between. The CDR3 is 14 residues long. CDR1 is SGHRS and CDR2 is YFSETQ in the germline V gene. CDR3 loop: CASRSPRVGETQYF. In nucleotides, the CDR3 is TGCGCCAGCAGATCACCGAGGGTAGGAGAGACCCAGTACTTC.

The chain is built from TRBV4-2 and TRBJ1-3; no definite D call. The CDR3 has 16 residues. The germline V gene has CDR1 LGHNA and CDR2 YNFKEQ. V was trimmed by 0 bases and J by 4 bases, leaving 13 bases between them. The CDR3 reads CASSQDPAGGGNTIYF. The CDR3 bases are TGTGCCAGCAGCCAAGATCCCGCAGGCGGAGGAAACACCATATATTTT.

The V and J genes are TRBV28 and TRBJ1-2; D unresolved. The CDR3 runs 11 residues. Trimming shortened V by 10 bases and J by 7 bases, and 13 bases separated the two germline ends. Germline lookup yields CDR1 MDHEN and CDR2 SYDVKM. CDR3: CATESNAGYTF. CDR3 nucleotides: TGTGCCACCGAAAGTAACGCTGGCTACACCTTC.

This clone is categorized as medium-sized. The rearrangement joins TRBV5-1 to TRBJ2-5; no reliable D call. CDR3 length: 13 residues. The germline V gene has CDR1 SGHRS and CDR2 YFSETQ. The V end lost 5 bases, the J end lost 0 bases, and 8 bases lay between the germline ends. DNA of the CDR3: TGCGCCAGCAGAAAAGAATACCAAGAGACCCAGTACTTC. Translation gives CASRKEYQETQYF. Together with reference TRBV5-1 and TRBJ2-5, the CDR3 gives the full variable domain: KAGVTQTPRYLIKTRGQQVTLSCSPISGHRSVSWYQQTPGQGLQFLFEYFSETQRNKGNFPGRFSGRQFSNSRSEMNVSTLELGDSALYLCASRKEYQETQYFGPGTRLLVL.

This clone turned up a few times. The V and J genes are TRBV7-9 and TRBJ2-7; 8 nucleotides match TRBD2. Germline V gene data show CDR1 as SEHNR and CDR2 as FQNEAQ (reference sequence). The V gene end was trimmed by 4 bases and the J gene end by 3 bases; junction bases not matched to a gene: 8. The CDR3 is made up of 15 amino acids. As DNA, the CDR3 is TGTGCCAGCAGCTACGCCCCGGGACTAGGCTACGAGCAGTACTTC. It encodes CASSYAPGLGYEQYF. Full variable domain (missing parts from reference TRBV7-9 and TRBJ2-7): DTGVSQNPRHKITKRGQNVTFRCDPISEHNRLYWYRQTLGQGPEFLTYFQNEAQLEKSRLLSDRFSAERPKGSFSTLEIQRTEQGDSAMYLCASSYAPGLGYEQYFGPGTRLTVT.

CDR3 nucleotides: TGTGCCAGCAGTTCCGGGACTAGCGGGAACGGGGAGCTGTTTTTT. Translating it yields CASSSGTSGNGELFF. The gene calls are TRBV6-4 and TRBJ2-2; 13 bases line up with TRBD2. There are 15 residues in the CDR3. V dropped 5 bases and J dropped 7; count of bases not matched to a gene: 4. The germline V gene has CDR1 MRHNA and CDR2 SNTAGT.

J is TRBJ1-4 and V is TRBV5-8; D possibly corresponds to TRBD1 (5 bases). Germline-derived CDR1 and CDR2 are SGHTS and YDEGEE. V lost 0 bases, J lost 8 bases, and 14 bases lay in between. The CDR3 covers 15 residues. The CDR3 loop is CASSLGRRDGEKLFF. The DNA of the CDR3 is TGTGCCAGCAGCTTGGGGCGCAGGGACGGAGAAAAACTGTTTTTT.

The genes are TRBV10-3 and TRBJ2-1, with 15 bases that match TRBD2. In germline, CDR1 is ENHRY, CDR2 SYGVKD. The CDR3 runs to 15 residues. Germline trimming cut 6 bases from V and 6 bases from J; bases unmatched to any gene: 3. As DNA, the CDR3 is TGTGCCATCAGAGGACTAGCGGGAGGGCCCAATGAGCAGTTCTTC. This codes for CAIRGLAGGPNEQFF.

This chain links TRBV7-9 with TRBJ2-1, with 9 bases matching TRBD1. CDR1 is SEHNR, CDR2 FQNEAQ, per germline (reference sequence). The V gene end was trimmed by 5 bases and the J gene end by 9 bases; junction bases not matched to a gene: 11. The CDR3 is 15 amino acids. CDR3 in DNA: TGTGCCAGCAGCCCCGGCCCCCCACAGGGGGCTGAGCAGTTCTTC. This encodes CASSPGPPQGAEQFF.

V gene TRBV5-1 combines with J gene TRBJ2-2; 10 bases are shared with TRBD2. The ends lost 2 bases at V and 2 bases at J; junction bases unmatched: 3. Germline V gene lookup returns CDR1 SGHRS and CDR2 YFSETQ. There are 16 residues in the CDR3. The CDR3 DNA follows: TGCGCCAGCAGCTTATTAGCGGGGGGAAACACCGGGGAGCTGTTTTTT. The encoded protein is CASSLLAGGNTGELFF.

The CDR3 DNA is TGCGCCAGCAGCTTGAGGACTAGTGGGTACAATGAGCAGTTCTTC. Its protein product is CASSLRTSGYNEQFF. The genes are TRBV5-1 and TRBJ2-1, with TRBD2 identical over 7 bases. Trimming cost V 1 base and J 4 bases; bases outside gene matches: 5. This CDR3 spans 15 amino acids. CDR1 and CDR2 from the germline V gene are SGHRS and YFSETQ.

The chain uses TRBV19 and TRBJ2-3, with D maybe TRBD2 (6 bases). Germline V lookup: CDR1 LNHDA, CDR2 SQIVND (reference sequence). V shed 5 bases and J shed 2 bases, with 14 bases lying between them. This CDR3 comprises 15 residues. Written as DNA, the CDR3 is TGTGCCAGTAGTCTTCACGGGGGACCCACAGATACGCAGTATTTT. Translating it yields CASSLHGGPTDTQYF.

This clone was seen just once. The CDR3 spells CASSLDGAAQYF. DNA of the CDR3: TGTGCCAGCAGCTTAGACGGAGCGGCGCAGTACTTC. V and J are TRBV11-2 and TRBJ2-7, with D possibly matching TRBD2 (5 bases). CDR1 is SGHAT, CDR2 FQNNGV, per germline. The V end was cut by 0 bases, the J end by 9 bases, with 9 bases between. The CDR3 loop spans 12 amino acids.

The chain links TRBV29-1 to TRBJ2-5; D uncertain. Germline loops: CDR1 SQVTM, CDR2 ANQGSEA. V gave up 4 bases and J gave up 2 bases, with 8 bases separating them. The CDR3 is made up of 12 amino acids. DNA of the CDR3: TGCAGCGTTGCGCGGCCTCAAGAGACCCAGTACTTC. It translates to CSVARPQETQYF.

V and J are TRBV30 and TRBJ1-2; maybe TRBD1 (6 bases). CDR1 is GTSNPN, CDR2 SVGIG, per germline (reference sequence). The V end lost 2 bases, the J end lost 7 bases, and 14 bases lay between the germline ends. The CDR3 is made up of 13 amino acids. CDR3 sequence: CAWSITGNRGYTF. The CDR3 region has the DNA TGTGCCTGGAGTATTACAGGGAATCGTGGCTACACCTTC. The full variable domain, its missing parts supplied by reference TRBV30 and TRBJ1-2, is SQTIHQWPATLVQPVGSPLSLECTVEGTSNPNLYWYRQAAGRGLQLLFYSVGIGQISSEVPQNLSASRPQDRQFILSSKKLLLSDSGFYLCAWSITGNRGYTFGSGTRLTVV.

The chain uses TRBV28 and TRBJ2-4; weak D call: TRBD2 (6 bases). The CDR3 has 16 amino acids. Trimming left V 5 bases short and J 5 bases short, with 19 bases between. The germline gives CDR1 MDHEN, CDR2 SYDVKM. CDR3 residues: CASSLRLVTPQNIQYF. DNA for the CDR3: TGTGCCAGCAGTCTTCGACTAGTTACTCCTCAAAACATTCAGTACTTC.

Notes on this clone: Mismatch with germline at one junction end may stem from a read error. The chain couples TRBV7-7 to TRBJ2-1, with 8 bases aligning to TRBD2. This CDR3 is built from 15 residues. CDR1 and CDR2 from the germline V gene are SSHAT and FNYEAQ (reference sequence). The DNA for the CDR3 is TGTGCTAGCAGCCGACGGGAGGGGCCCTACAATGAGCAGTTCTTC. Translated: CASSRREGPYNEQFF.

The chain couples TRBV10-3 to TRBJ2-1; D could derive from TRBD1 or TRBD2 (5 bases each). Germline V gene lookup returns CDR1 ENHRY and CDR2 SYGVKD. The CDR3 loop spans 11 amino acids. V was shortened by 11 bases and J by 6 bases, with 11 bases between the two germline ends. The CDR3 DNA reads TGTGCCTCCTGGGACGGCAATGAGCAGTTCTTC. This sequence encodes CASWDGNEQFF.

CDR3 residues: CASTARWGMNTEAFF. The CDR3, as DNA: TGTGCCAGTACTGCACGCTGGGGAATGAACACTGAAGCTTTCTTT. This chain links TRBV27 with TRBJ1-1; D is unresolved. CDR1 MNHEY and CDR2 SMNVEV come from the germline V gene (reference sequence). This CDR3 has 15 amino acids. With 9 bases removed from V and 0 bases from J, the gap between germline ends came to 17 bases.

This rearrangement joins TRBV19 to TRBJ1-4, with D tentatively TRBD1 (6 bases). V lost 7 bases and J lost 5, with 14 bases in between. The germline gives CDR1 LNHDA, CDR2 SQIVND (reference sequence). The CDR3 covers 14 residues. The CDR3 here is CASNNRVANEKLFF. The CDR3 bases are TGTGCCAGTAATAACAGGGTCGCGAATGAAAAACTGTTTTTT.

The chain joins TRBV4-1 to TRBJ2-5, with D hard to call. The V gene's germline CDR1 is MGHRA and CDR2 YSYEKL. Trimming took 4 bases from V and 2 from J, leaving 8 bases between them. This CDR3 comprises 13 residues. Here the CDR3 reads CASSPSAQETQYF. CDR3 bases: TGCGCCAGCAGCCCGTCTGCGCAAGAGACCCAGTACTTC.

The J gene is TRBJ1-5, the V gene TRBV28, with TRBD1 matching over 9 bases. V trimming: 7 bases; J trimming: 2 bases; junction bases outside the gene matches: 12. The CDR3 contains 17 residues. Germline-derived CDR1 and CDR2 are MDHEN and SYDVKM. The CDR3 spells CASTETTGGLGNQPQHF. The CDR3 DNA is TGTGCCAGCACCGAGACGACAGGGGGTTTAGGCAATCAGCCCCAGCATTTT.

V gene TRBV5-1 combines with J gene TRBJ1-5; 9 bases match TRBD1. V was pared by 3 bases and J by 2 bases, with 3 bases of the junction left unmatched. CDR3 length equals 15 residues. From germline, CDR1 is SGHRS and CDR2 YFSETQ. The CDR3 is CASSWTGEGNQPQHF. Written as DNA, the CDR3 is TGCGCCAGCAGCTGGACAGGGGAAGGCAATCAGCCCCAGCATTTT.

V usage is TRBV5-4 and J usage is TRBJ1-2; D is uncertain. Per the germline V gene, CDR1 is SGHNT and CDR2 is YYREEE (reference sequence). The CDR3 extends over 16 amino acids. Trimming stripped 3 bases from V and 8 bases from J, with 23 bases between. Here the CDR3 DNA reads TGTGCCAGCAGCTATAACCCCGGGTCCCTAACGGGGGGCTACACCTTC. The encoded protein is CASSYNPGSLTGGYTF.

The V gene is TRBV4-1, the J gene TRBJ2-7, with 7 bases lining up with TRBD2. CDR3 size: 15 residues. Unmatched junction bases numbered 8, after V lost 4 bases and J lost 2 bases. The germline gives CDR1 MGHRA, CDR2 YSYEKL. The CDR3 DNA sequence: TGCGCCAGCAGCCTTGGCCCAGCGGGGCCCTACGAGCAGTACTTC. Translating gives CASSLGPAGPYEQYF.

For the CDR3, the DNA is TGTGCCAGCAGCCAGGGACTCCTCTTTGGTGAGCAGTTCTTC. This translates into CASSQGLLFGEQFF. The V and J genes are TRBV6-4 and TRBJ2-1, with a tentative D call TRBD2 (6 bases). Germline loops: CDR1 MRHNA, CDR2 SNTAGT. The CDR3 has 14 residues. The V end lost 6 bases, the J end lost 9 bases, and 18 bases lay between the germline ends.

V usage is TRBV5-1 and J usage is TRBJ2-5; D unclear. Germline V gene data show CDR1 as SGHRS and CDR2 as YFSETQ. The V end lost 4 bases, the J end lost 1 base, and 8 bases lay between the germline ends. CDR3 size: 13 residues. The DNA for the CDR3 is TGCGCCAGCAGCGCCTCCCCCCAAGAGACCCAGTACTTC. This gives the protein CASSASPQETQYF.

The chain recombines TRBV7-8 with TRBJ2-1, with TRBD1 matching 8 bases. CDR3 length: 13 amino acids. V was pared by 4 bases and J by 4 bases, with 0 bases of the junction left unmatched. Germline values: CDR1 SGHVS, CDR2 FQNEAQ. The CDR3 loop reads CASSWTGYNEQFF. The CDR3 DNA is TGTGCCAGCAGCTGGACAGGGTACAATGAGCAGTTCTTC.

The chain links TRBV2 to TRBJ2-5, with a weak D call TRBD2 (6 bases). Germline loops: CDR1 SNHLY, CDR2 FYNNEI. This CDR3 region has 13 residues. The ends were cut back, 7 bases at V and 5 bases at J, with 14 bases in the middle. The CDR3 spells CASMGLPGETQYF. The CDR3 DNA reads TGTGCCAGCATGGGACTCCCTGGTGAGACCCAGTACTTC.